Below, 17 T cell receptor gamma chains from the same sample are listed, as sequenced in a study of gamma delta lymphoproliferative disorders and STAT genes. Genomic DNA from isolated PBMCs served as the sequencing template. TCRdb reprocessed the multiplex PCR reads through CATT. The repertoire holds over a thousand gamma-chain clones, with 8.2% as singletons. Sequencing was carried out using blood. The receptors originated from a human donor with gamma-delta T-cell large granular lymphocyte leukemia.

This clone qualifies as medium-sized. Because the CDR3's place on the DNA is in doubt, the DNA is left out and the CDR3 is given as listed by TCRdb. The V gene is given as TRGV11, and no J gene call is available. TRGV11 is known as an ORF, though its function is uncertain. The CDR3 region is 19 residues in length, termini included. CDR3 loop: CTTVPAGLGTSGIYYKKLF.

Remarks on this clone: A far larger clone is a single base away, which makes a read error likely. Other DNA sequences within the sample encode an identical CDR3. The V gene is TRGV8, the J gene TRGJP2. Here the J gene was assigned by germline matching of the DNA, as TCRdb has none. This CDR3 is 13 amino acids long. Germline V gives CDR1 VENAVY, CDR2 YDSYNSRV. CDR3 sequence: CATWDSSDWIKTF. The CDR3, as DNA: TGTGCCACCTGGGATAGTAGCGATTGGATCAAGACGTTT.

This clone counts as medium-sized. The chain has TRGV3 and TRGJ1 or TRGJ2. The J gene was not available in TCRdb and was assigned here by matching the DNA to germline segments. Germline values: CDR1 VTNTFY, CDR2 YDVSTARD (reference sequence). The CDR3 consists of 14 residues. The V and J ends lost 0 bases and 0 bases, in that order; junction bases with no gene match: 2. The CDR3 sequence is CATWDRPNYYKKLF. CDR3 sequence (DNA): TGTGCCACCTGGGACAGGCCGAATTATTATAAGAAACTCTTT.

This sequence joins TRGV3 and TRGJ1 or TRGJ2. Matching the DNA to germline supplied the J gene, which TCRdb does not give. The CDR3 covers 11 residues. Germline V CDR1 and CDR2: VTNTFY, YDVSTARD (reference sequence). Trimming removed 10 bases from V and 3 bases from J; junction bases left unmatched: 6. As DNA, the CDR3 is TGTGCCACATCGTCTTATTATAAGAAACTCTTT. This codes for CATSSYYKKLF.

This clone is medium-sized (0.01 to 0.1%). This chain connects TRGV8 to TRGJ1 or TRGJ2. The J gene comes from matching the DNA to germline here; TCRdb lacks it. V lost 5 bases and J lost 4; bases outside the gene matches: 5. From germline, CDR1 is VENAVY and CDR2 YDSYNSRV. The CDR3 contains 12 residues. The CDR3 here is CATWALYYKKLF. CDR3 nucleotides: TGTGCCACCTGGGCTCTCTATTATAAGAAACTCTTT.

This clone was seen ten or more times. CDR3 sequence reads: CATWDRGKYYKKLF. The CDR3 DNA follows: TGTGCCACCTGGGATAGGGGGAAGTATTATAAGAAACTCTTT. V is TRGV8 and J is TRGJ1 or TRGJ2. The J gene, missing from TCRdb, was assigned here through DNA to germline matching. Looked up from germline, CDR1 is VENAVY and CDR2 is YDSYNSRV. V shed 0 bases, J shed 4 bases, and the junction held 6 bases outside the gene matches. The length of the CDR3 is 14 residues.

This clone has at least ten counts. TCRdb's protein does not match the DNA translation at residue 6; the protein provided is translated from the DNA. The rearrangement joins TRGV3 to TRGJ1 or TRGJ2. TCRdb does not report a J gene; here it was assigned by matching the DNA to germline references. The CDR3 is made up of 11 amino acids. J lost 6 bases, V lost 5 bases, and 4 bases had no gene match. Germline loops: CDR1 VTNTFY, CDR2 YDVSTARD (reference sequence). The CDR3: CATWGGYKKLF. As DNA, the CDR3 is TGTGCCACCTGGGGAGGTTATAAGAAACTCTTT.

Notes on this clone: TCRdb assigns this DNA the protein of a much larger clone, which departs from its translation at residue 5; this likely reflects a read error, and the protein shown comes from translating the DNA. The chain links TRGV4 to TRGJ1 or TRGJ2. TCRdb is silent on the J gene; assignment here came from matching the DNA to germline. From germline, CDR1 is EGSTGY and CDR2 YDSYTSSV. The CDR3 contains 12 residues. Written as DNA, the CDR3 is TGTGCCACCTGGGGTGGGCCCTTCGAGAAACTCTTT. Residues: CATWGGPFEKLF.

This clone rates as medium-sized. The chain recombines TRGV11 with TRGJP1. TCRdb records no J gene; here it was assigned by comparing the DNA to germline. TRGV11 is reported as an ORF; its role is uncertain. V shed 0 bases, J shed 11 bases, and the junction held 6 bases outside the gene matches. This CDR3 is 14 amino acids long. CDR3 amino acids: CACWIRHLGWFKIF. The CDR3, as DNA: TGTGCCTGCTGGATTAGGCACCTGGGCTGGTTCAAGATATTT.

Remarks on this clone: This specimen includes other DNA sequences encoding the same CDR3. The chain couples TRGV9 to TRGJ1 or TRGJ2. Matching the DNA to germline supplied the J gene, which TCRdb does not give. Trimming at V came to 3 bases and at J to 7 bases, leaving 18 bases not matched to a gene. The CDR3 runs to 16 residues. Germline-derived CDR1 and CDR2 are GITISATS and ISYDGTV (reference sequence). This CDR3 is CALWEPPGADRYKKLF. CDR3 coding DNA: TGTGCCTTGTGGGAGCCCCCTGGGGCCGACCGCTATAAGAAACTCTTT.

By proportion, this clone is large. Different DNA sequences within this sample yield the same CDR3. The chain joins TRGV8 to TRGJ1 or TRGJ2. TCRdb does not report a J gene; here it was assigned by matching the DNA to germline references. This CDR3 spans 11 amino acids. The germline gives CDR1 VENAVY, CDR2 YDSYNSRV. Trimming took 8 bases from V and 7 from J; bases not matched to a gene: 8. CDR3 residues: CATLDEYKKLF. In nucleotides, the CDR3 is TGTGCCACCTTGGACGAATATAAGAAACTCTTT.

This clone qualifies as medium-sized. CDR3 residues: CATWDQVWLEFKIF. DNA for the CDR3: TGTGCCACCTGGGATCAAGTGTGGTTGGAGTTCAAGATATTT. The rearrangement joins TRGV8 to TRGJP1. Because TCRdb records no J gene, it was assigned here through a match of the DNA to germline. V was pared by 3 bases and J by 13 bases, with 14 bases of the junction left unmatched. Germline CDR1 is VENAVY and CDR2 is YDSYNSRV. CDR3 length: 14 residues.

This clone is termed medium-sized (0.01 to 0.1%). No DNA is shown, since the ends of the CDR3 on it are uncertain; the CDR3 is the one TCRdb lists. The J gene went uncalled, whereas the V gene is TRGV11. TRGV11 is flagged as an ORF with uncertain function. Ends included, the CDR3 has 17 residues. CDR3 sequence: CTTVPAGLGTTGWFKIF.

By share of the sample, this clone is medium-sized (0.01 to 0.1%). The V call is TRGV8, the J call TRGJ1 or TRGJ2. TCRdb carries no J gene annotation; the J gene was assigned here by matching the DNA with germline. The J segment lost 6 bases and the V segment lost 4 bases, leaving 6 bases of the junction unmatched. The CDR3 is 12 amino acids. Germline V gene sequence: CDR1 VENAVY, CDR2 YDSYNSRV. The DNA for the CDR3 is TGTGCCACCTGGGACTCGGGTTATAAGAAACTCTTT. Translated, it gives CATWDSGYKKLF.

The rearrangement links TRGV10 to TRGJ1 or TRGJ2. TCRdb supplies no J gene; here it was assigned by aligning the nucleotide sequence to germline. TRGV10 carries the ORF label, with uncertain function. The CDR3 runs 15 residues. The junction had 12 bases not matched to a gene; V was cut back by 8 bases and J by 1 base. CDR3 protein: CAAWDYMGNYYKKLF. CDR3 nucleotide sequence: TGTGCTGCGTGGGATTATATGGGTAATTATTATAAGAAACTCTTT.

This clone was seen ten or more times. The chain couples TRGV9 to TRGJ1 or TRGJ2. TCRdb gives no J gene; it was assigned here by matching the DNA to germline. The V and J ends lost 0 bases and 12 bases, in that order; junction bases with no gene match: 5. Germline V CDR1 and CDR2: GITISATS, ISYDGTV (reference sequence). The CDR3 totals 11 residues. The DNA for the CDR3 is TGTGCCTTGTGGGAGGTGCGCGGGAAACTCTTT. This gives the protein CALWEVRGKLF.

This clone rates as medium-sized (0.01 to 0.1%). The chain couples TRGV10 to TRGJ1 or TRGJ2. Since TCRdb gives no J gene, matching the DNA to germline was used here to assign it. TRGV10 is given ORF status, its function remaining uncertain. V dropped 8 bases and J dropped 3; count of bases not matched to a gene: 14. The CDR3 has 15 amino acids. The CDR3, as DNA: TGTGCTGCGTGGGATTATAGTGTCGTTTATTATAAGAAACTCTTT. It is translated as CAAWDYSVVYYKKLF.